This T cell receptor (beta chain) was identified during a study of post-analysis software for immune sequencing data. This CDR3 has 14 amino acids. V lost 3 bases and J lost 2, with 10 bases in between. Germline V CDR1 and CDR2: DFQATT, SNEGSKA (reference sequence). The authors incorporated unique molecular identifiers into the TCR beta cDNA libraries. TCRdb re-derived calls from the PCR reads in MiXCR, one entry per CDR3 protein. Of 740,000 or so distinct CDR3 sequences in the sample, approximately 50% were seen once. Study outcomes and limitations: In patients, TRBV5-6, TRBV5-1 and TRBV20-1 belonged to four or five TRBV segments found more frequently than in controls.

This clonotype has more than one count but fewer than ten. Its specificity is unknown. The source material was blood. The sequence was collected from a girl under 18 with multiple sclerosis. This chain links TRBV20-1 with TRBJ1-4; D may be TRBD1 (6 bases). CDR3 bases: TGCAGTGCTAGCCAGGGGTGGACTAATGAAAAACTGTTTTTT. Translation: CSASQGWTNEKLFF.